Here is one T cell receptor beta chain with its context. Its antigen remains unidentified. The study ran its PCR with 60 Vbeta and 13 Jbeta primers. Generated by immunoSEQ multiplex PCR, the TCRdb table keeps only in-frame clones and is missing some. This sample has 120,000 or so clones; 75% to 90% occur once, and the top ten carry 8.9%. Germline trimming cut 8 bases from V and 6 bases from J; bases unmatched to any gene: 8. Germline CDR1 and CDR2: LNHDA and SQIVND (reference sequence). The length of the CDR3 is 13 residues. This sample was included in a study of cytomegalovirus exposure and HLA in healthy donors. Study-level points and caveats: Sequencing artifact likely explains a cluster of highly shared sequence variants. 87-base-pair reads could not separate some V segments, including TRBV6-2 and TRBV6-3. The HLA-A and HLA-B alleles of most subjects were reportedly predicted accurately from TCR beta sequences. Apparent HLA restriction characterized most CMV-associated TCR beta chains in a later analysis.

The chain has TRBV19 and TRBJ2-3, with 7 nucleotides matching TRBD2. This receptor was taken from a man aged 25 to 40 in good health and CMV-seropositive. The sample consisted of PBMCs. The CDR3 reads CASREKGGDTQYF. For the CDR3, the DNA is TGTGCCAGTCGCGAAAAGGGAGGGGATACGCAGTATTTT.